This T cell receptor (beta chain) was retrieved from a study of CD8 T cells in ankylosing spondylitis. Researchers built TCR beta libraries using quantitative 5'-RACE with molecular barcodes. A single record per CDR3 protein comes from TCRdb applying MiXCR to the 5' RACE reads. The data show hundreds of thousands of distinct CDR3 sequences, with 20% to 30% seen just once and about 0.9% held by the top ten. Study-level findings and limits: Apparently characteristic of ankylosing spondylitis blood was a TCR beta motif (fewer than ten highly homologous variants).

The CDR3 loop spans 14 amino acids. The germline V gene encodes CDR1 SGHRS and CDR2 YFSETQ. V was trimmed by 0 bases and J by 4 bases, leaving 7 bases between them. This clonotype has a handful of counts. The antigen is not known. The rearrangement uses TRBV5-1 and TRBJ2-2, with a weak D call TRBD1 (5 bases). This receptor was obtained from a male donor with ankylosing spondylitis. Sequencing was performed on blood, either unsorted or a sorted T cell fraction (not recorded which). The CDR3 region is CASSLEGVTGELFF. The CDR3 region has the DNA TGCGCCAGCAGCTTGGAAGGGGTCACCGGGGAGCTGTTTTTT.